A single sample gave rise to the 13 T cell receptor beta chains below, sequenced in a study of blood T cell repertoires in COVID-19. Measured with immunoSEQ multiplex PCR; TCRdb has only the in-frame clones, and not every one. The profile shows tens of thousands of clones, around 80% of them singletons. The specimen sequenced was peripheral blood. These receptors were taken from a man in his 60s with active or convalescent COVID-19.

The chain has TRBV9 and TRBJ2-1, with TRBD2 matching 9 bases. J lost 7 bases, V lost 2 bases, and 7 bases had no gene match. The CDR3 contains 15 residues. The V gene's germline CDR1 is SGDLS and CDR2 YYNGEE. Written as DNA, the CDR3 is TGTGCCAGCAGCGTTATGCGGGGGGGCCCGAATGAGCAGTTCTTC. Translated: CASSVMRGGPNEQFF.

The chain is built from TRBV5-1 and TRBJ1-3, with TRBD1 as a possible D gene (5 bases). Per the germline V gene, CDR1 is SGHRS and CDR2 is YFSETQ. Trimming shortened V by 1 base and J by 10 bases, and 24 bases separated the two germline ends. CDR3 length equals 17 residues. The CDR3 bases are TGCGCCAGCAGCTTGAATCCTTTCGGGACTTCTACGGGGACCATATATTTT. Its translation is CASSLNPFGTSTGTIYF.

This clone was counted at least ten times. The rearrangement uses TRBV10-2 and TRBJ1-2; D gene uncertain. This CDR3 contains 19 residues. Germline V gives CDR1 WSHSY, CDR2 SAAADI. Deletions cut 3 bases from V and 1 base from J, with 24 bases between. The CDR3 spells CASSDTFSFSGYGNYGYTF. CDR3 coding DNA: TGCGCCAGCAGTGATACGTTTAGTTTTTCGGGTTATGGTAACTATGGCTACACCTTC.

This clone was picked up a small number of times. The chain couples TRBV29-1 to TRBJ1-3; D is possibly TRBD1 (6 bases). Trimming shortened V by 0 bases and J by 2 bases, and 14 bases separated the two germline ends. Germline V gene lookup returns CDR1 SQVTM and CDR2 ANQGSEA. The CDR3 sequence is 16 residues long. This CDR3 is CSVEELGPGAGNTIYF. The CDR3 DNA reads TGCAGCGTTGAAGAGTTAGGCCCAGGGGCTGGAAACACCATATATTTT.

The chain is built from TRBV7-9 and TRBJ1-2, with D hard to call. Deletions cut 1 base from V and 4 bases from J, with 13 bases between. Germline assignment: CDR1 SEHNR and CDR2 FQNEAQ (reference sequence). The CDR3 is made up of 15 amino acids. This chain's CDR3 is CASSLDIAGSYGYTF. DNA for the CDR3: TGTGCCAGCAGCTTAGACATCGCAGGTTCCTATGGCTACACCTTC.

This clone was seen once. V and J are TRBV18 and TRBJ2-3; 7 nucleotides line up with TRBD1. The germline gives CDR1 KGHSH, CDR2 LQKENI. This CDR3 is built from 16 residues. V gave up 4 bases and J gave up 1 base; unmatched junction bases: 8. This chain's CDR3 is CASSLGNDRGTDTQYF. The CDR3 bases are TGTGCCAGCTCACTGGGAAATGACAGGGGCACAGATACGCAGTATTTT.

The CDR3 sequence is CASNMGGTYGYTF. As DNA, the CDR3 is TGTGCCAGCAATATGGGGGGAACCTATGGCTACACCTTC. The J gene is TRBJ1-2, the V gene TRBV5-4; possibly TRBD1 for D (5 bases). The CDR3 covers 13 residues. The V gene lost 6 bases and the J gene lost 4 bases, with 13 bases spanning the gap. Germline lookup yields CDR1 SGHNT and CDR2 YYREEE (reference sequence).

The rearrangement joins TRBV5-1 to TRBJ1-2; D is possibly TRBD1 (6 bases). Germline V gene sequence: CDR1 SGHRS, CDR2 YFSETQ. V lost 3 bases and J 6 bases, leaving 9 bases between the germline ends. The CDR3 spans 12 residues. CDR3 sequence reads: CASSSTGDGYTF. The DNA for the CDR3 is TGCGCCAGCAGCTCGACAGGAGATGGCTACACCTTC.

The CDR3 loop reads CASSLDRDTEAFF. In nucleotides, the CDR3 is TGTGCCAGCAGCTTAGACAGAGACACTGAAGCTTTCTTT. V usage is TRBV7-9 and J usage is TRBJ1-1, with no clear D. V was trimmed by 1 base and J by 3 bases, leaving 6 bases between them. CDR1 is SEHNR and CDR2 is FQNEAQ in the germline V gene (reference sequence). CDR3 length: 13 amino acids.

Comment on this clone: The sample holds other DNA sequences that translate to the same CDR3. The chain links TRBV6-1 to TRBJ2-7, with D perhaps matching TRBD1 (5 bases). Trimming removed 3 bases from V and 4 bases from J, with 13 bases in between. Germline V gene data show CDR1 as MNHNS and CDR2 as SASEGT. This CDR3 has 14 residues. CDR3 nucleotide sequence: TGTGCCAGCAGTGAGCAGGGTTTGTCATACGAGCAGTACTTC. Amino acids: CASSEQGLSYEQYF.

The chain links TRBV30 to TRBJ2-3; 11 bases are shared with TRBD2. Germline V gives CDR1 GTSNPN, CDR2 SVGIG (reference sequence). Trimming at V came to 3 bases and at J to 2 bases, leaving 7 bases not matched to a gene. The CDR3 consists of 16 residues. In nucleotides, the CDR3 is TGTGCCTGGAGCGGACTAGCGGGCGCCACCACAGATACGCAGTATTTT. Its protein product is CAWSGLAGATTDTQYF.

This chain's CDR3 is CASSPQGVSNTGELFF. As DNA, the CDR3 is TGTGCCAGCTCACCACAAGGGGTCTCGAACACCGGGGAGCTGTTTTTT. The J gene is TRBJ2-2, the V gene TRBV18; possible D gene TRBD1, 5 bases. This CDR3 is 16 amino acids long. Trimming removed 1 base from V and 0 bases from J, with 9 bases in between. The germline CDR1 and CDR2 sequences are KGHSH and LQKENI. Based on the CDR3 plus reference TRBV18 and TRBJ2-2, the full variable domain is NAGVMQNPRHLVRRRGQEARLRCSPMKGHSHVYWYRQLPEEGLKFMVYLQKENIIDESGMPKERFSAEFPKEGPSILRIQQVVRGDSAAYFCASSPQGVSNTGELFFGEGSRLTVL.

The rearrangement uses TRBV5-1 and TRBJ2-5, with TRBD2 identical over 8 bases. This CDR3 is built from 16 residues. V shed 0 bases, J shed 1 base, and the junction held 5 bases outside the gene matches. Germline values: CDR1 SGHRS, CDR2 YFSETQ. CDR3 protein: CASSLGIAGSQETQYF. CDR3 coding DNA: TGCGCCAGCAGCTTGGGTATAGCGGGGTCCCAAGAGACCCAGTACTTC.